This TCR beta chain was obtained from a study of B cell selection in AIRE deficiency. General study points: In TCRBV usage, CDR3 length and diversity, patient Tconv and Treg cells matched healthy donors. Shared Treg sequences were biased toward short CDR3s with few non-templated nucleotide insertions.

Some clones are missing from TCRdb's copy, which holds only in-frame ones; the method was immunoSEQ multiplex PCR. Of 20,000 to 30,000 clones listed, 90% to 97% were seen once; the top ten hold approximately 0.17%. Comment on this clone: What it recognizes is unknown.

V was shortened by 8 bases and J by 4 bases, with 11 bases between the two germline ends. CDR1 is MNHNY and CDR2 is SVGAGI in the germline V gene (reference sequence). CDR3 length: 12 residues. Sorting defined conventional CD4 T cells as CD4+CD127+. Unrelated healthy donors provided the controls. The V and J genes are TRBV6-6 and TRBJ1-1; D may be TRBD1 (6 bases). The TCR sequence derives from a human donor in good health. Sequencing used CD4+CD127+ conventional T cells sorted from PBMCs. The CDR3 nucleotides read TGTGCCAGCCATCAGACAGGCACTGAAGCTTTCTTT. This encodes CASHQTGTEAFF.